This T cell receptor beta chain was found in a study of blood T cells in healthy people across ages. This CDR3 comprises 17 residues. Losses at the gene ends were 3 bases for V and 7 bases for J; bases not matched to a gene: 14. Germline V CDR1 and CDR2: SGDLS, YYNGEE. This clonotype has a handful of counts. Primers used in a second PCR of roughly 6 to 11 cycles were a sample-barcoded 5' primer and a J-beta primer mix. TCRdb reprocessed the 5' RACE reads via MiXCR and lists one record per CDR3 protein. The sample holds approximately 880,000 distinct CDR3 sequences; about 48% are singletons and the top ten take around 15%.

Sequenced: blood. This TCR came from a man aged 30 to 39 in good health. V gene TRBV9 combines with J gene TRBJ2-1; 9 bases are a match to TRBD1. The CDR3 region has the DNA TGTGCCAGCAGCGCAACCGGGACAGGGATTCTGAGGAATGAGCAGTTCTTC. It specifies CASSATGTGILRNEQFF.